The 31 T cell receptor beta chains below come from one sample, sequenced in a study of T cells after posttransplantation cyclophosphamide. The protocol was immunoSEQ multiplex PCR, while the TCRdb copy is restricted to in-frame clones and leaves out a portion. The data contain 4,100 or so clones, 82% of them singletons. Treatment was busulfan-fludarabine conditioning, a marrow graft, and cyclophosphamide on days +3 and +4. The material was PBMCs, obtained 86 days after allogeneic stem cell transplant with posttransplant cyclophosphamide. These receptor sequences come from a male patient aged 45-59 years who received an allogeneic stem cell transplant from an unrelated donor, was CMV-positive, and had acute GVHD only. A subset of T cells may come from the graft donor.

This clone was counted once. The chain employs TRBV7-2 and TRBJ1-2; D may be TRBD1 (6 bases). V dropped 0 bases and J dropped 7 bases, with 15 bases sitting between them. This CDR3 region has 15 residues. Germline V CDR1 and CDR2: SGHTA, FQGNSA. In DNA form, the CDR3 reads TGTGCCAGCAGCTTAGCATGGCGGGGGCAGAGTGGCTACACCTTC. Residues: CASSLAWRGQSGYTF.

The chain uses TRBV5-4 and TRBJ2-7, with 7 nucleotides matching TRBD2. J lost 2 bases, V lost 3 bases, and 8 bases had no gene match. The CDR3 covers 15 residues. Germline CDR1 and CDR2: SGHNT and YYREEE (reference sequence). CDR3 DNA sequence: TGTGCCAGCAGCTCCCCCAGCGGGACCCCCTACGAGCAGTACTTC. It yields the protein CASSSPSGTPYEQYF.

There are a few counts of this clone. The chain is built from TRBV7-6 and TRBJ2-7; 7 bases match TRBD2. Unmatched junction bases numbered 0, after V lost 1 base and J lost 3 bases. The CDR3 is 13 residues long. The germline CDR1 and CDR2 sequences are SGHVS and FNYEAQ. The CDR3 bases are TGTGCCAGCAGCTTAGGCGGGGGCTACGAGCAGTACTTC. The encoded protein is CASSLGGGYEQYF.

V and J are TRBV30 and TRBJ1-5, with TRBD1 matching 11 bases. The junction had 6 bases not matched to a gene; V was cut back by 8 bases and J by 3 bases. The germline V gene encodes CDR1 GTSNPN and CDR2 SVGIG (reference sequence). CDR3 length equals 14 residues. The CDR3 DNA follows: TGTGCCCTAGGGGACAGGGGGATCAATCAGCCCCAGCATTTT. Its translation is CALGDRGINQPQHF.

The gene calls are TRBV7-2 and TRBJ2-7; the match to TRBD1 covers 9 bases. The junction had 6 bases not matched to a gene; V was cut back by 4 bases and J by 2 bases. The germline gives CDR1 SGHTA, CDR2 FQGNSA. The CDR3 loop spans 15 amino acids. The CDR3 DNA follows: TGTGCCAGCAGCTCCACCGGGACAGGGCCCTACGAGCAGTACTTC. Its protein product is CASSSTGTGPYEQYF.

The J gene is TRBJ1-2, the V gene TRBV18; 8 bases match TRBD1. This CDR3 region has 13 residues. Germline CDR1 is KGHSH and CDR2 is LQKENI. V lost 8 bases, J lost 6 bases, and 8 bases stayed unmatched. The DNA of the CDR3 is TGTGCCAGCCGAGCGGACAGGGCTGATGGCTACACCTTC. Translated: CASRADRADGYTF.

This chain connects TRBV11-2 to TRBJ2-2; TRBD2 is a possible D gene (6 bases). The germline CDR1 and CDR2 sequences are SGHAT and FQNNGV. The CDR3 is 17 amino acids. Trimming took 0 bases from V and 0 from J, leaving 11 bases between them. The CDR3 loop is CASSLDVAVANTGELFF. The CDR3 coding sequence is TGTGCCAGCAGCTTAGATGTAGCGGTCGCGAACACCGGGGAGCTGTTTTTT.

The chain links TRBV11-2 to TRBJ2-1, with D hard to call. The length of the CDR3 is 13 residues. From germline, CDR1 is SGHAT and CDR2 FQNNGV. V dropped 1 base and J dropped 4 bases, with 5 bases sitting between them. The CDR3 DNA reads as TGTGCCAGCAGCTTAGGCAGGTACAATGAGCAGTTCTTC. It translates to CASSLGRYNEQFF.

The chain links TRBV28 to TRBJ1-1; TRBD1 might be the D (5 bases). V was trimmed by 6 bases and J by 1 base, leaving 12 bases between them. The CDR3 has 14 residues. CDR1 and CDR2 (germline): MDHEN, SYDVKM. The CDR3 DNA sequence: TGTGCCAGCAGGCAGGGTGAACCGAACACTGAAGCTTTCTTT. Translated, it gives CASRQGEPNTEAFF.

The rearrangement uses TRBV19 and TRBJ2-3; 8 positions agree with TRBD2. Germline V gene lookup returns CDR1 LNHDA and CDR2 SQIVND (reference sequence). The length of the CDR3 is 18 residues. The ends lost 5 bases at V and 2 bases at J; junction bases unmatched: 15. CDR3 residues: CASSLTSGPGATTDTQYF. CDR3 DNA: TGTGCCAGTAGTCTAACTAGCGGACCGGGCGCCACCACAGATACGCAGTATTTT.

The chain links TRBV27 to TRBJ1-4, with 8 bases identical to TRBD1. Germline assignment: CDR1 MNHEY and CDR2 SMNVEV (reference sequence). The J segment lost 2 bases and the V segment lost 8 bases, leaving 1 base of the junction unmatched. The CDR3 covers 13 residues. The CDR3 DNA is TGTGCCAGCCGGACAGGGACTAATGAAAAACTGTTTTTT. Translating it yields CASRTGTNEKLFF.

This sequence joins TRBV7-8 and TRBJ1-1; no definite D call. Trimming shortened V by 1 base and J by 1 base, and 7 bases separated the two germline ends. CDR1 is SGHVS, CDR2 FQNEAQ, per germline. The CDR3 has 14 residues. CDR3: CASSLVASNTEAFF. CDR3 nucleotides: TGTGCCAGCAGCTTAGTGGCATCGAACACTGAAGCTTTCTTT.

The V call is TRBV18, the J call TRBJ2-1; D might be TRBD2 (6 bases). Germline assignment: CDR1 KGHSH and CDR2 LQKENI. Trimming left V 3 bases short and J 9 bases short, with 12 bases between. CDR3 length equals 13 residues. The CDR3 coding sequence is TGTGCCAGCTCACCGAATTCGGAGGGTGAGCAGTTCTTC. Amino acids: CASSPNSEGEQFF.

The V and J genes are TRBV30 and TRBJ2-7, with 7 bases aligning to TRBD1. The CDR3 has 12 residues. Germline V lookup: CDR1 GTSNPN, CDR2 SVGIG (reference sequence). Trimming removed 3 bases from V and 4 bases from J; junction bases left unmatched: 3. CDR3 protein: CAWRRQGYEQYF. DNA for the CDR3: TGTGCCTGGAGGCGACAGGGTTACGAGCAGTACTTC.

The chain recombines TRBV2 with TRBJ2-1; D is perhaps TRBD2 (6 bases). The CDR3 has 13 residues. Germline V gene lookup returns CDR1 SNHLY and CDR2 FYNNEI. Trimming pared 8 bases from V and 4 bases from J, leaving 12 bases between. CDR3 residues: CASRETGYNEQFF. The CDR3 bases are TGTGCCAGCCGGGAGACTGGTTACAATGAGCAGTTCTTC.

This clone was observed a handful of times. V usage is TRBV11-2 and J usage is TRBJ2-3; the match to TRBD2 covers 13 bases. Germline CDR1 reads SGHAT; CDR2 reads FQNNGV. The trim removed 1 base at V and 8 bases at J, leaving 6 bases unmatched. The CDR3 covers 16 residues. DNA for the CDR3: TGTGCCAGCAGCTTAGGGACTAGCGGGAGTTGGGGTACGCAGTATTTT. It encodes CASSLGTSGSWGTQYF.

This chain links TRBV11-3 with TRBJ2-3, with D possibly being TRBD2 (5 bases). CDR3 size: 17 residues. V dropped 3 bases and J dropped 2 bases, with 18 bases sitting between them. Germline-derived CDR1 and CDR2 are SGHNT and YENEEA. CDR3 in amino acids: CASSFPHGERNTDTQYF. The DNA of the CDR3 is TGTGCCAGCAGCTTTCCGCACGGGGAGCGGAACACAGATACGCAGTATTTT.

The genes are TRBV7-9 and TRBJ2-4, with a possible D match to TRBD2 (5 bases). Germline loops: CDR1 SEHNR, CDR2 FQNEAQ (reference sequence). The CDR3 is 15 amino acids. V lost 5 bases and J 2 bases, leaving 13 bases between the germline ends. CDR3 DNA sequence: TGTGCCAGCAGCCCCGACGGGGAATCCAAAAACATTCAGTACTTC. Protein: CASSPDGESKNIQYF.

The DNA of the CDR3 is TGTGCCAGCAGTTCGGGACAGGAGAACTATGGCTACACCTTC. Protein sequence: CASSSGQENYGYTF. The chain employs TRBV28 and TRBJ1-2; 8 bases are shared with TRBD1. V trimming: 4 bases; J trimming: 2 bases; junction bases outside the gene matches: 3. Germline V gene lookup returns CDR1 MDHEN and CDR2 SYDVKM. CDR3 length: 14 residues.

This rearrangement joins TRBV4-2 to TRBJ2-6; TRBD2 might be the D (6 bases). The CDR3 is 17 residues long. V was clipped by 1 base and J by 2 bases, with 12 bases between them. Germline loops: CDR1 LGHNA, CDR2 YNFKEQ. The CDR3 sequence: CASSQAGGGAGANVLTF. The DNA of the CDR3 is TGTGCCAGCAGCCAAGCCGGGGGAGGAGCTGGGGCCAACGTCCTGACTTTC.

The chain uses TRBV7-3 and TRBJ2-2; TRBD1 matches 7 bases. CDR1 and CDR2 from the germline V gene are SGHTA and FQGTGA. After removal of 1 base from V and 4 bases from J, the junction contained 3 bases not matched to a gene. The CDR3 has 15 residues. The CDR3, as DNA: TGTGCCAGCAGCTTAAGGACAGGTAGCACCGGGGAGCTGTTTTTT. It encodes CASSLRTGSTGELFF.

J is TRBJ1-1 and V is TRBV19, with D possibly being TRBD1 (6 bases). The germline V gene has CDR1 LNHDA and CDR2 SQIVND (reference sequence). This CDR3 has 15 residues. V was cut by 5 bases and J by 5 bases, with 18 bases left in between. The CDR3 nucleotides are TGTGCCAGTAGTTTGGCCGGGACAATCGGGACTGAAGCTTTCTTT. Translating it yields CASSLAGTIGTEAFF.

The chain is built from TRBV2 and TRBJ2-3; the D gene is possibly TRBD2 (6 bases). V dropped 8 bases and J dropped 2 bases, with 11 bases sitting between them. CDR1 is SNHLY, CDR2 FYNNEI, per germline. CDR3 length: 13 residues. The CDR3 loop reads CASGTAFTDTQYF. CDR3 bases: TGTGCCAGCGGGACTGCCTTCACAGATACGCAGTATTTT. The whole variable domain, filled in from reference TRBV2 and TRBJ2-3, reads EPEVTQTPSHQVTQMGQEVILRCVPISNHLYFYWYRQILGQKVEFLVSFYNNEISEKSEIFDDQFSVERPDGSNFTLKIRSTKLEDSAMYFCASGTAFTDTQYFGPGTRLTVL.

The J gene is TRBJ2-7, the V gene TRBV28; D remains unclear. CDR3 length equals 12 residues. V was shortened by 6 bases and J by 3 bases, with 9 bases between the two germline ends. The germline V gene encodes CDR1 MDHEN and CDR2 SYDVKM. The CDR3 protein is CASRPPGYEQYF. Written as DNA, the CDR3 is TGTGCCAGCAGGCCCCCCGGCTACGAGCAGTACTTC.

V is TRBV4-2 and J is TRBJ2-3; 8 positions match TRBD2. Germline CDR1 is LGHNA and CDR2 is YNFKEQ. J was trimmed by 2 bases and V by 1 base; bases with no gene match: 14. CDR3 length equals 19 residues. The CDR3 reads CASSQVAVGTRTNTDTQYF. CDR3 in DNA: TGTGCCAGCAGCCAAGTTGCCGTAGGGACTAGAACGAACACAGATACGCAGTATTTT.

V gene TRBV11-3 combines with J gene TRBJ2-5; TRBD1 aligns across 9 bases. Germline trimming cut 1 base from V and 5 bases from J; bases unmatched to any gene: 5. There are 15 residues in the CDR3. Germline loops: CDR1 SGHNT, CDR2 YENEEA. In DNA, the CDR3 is TGTGCCAGCAGCTTAGGGGGACAGGGTACCGAGACCCAGTACTTC. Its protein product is CASSLGGQGTETQYF.

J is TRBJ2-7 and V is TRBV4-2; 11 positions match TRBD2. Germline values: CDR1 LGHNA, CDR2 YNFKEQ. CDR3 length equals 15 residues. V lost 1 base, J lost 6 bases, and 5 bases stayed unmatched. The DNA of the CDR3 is TGTGCCAGCAGCCAAGTGCTAGCGGGAGGAATCGAGCAGTACTTC. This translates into CASSQVLAGGIEQYF.

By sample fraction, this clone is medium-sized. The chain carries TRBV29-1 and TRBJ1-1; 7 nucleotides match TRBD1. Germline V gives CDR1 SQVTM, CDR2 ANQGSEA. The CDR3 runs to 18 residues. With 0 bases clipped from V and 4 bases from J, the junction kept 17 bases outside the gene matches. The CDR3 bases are TGCAGCGTTGAAGATTGGGCTATAACCGGGACAGCGGGCACTGAAGCTTTCTTT. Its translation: CSVEDWAITGTAGTEAFF. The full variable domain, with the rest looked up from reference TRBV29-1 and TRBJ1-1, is SAVISQKPSRDICQRGTSLTIQCQVDSQVTMMFWYRQQPGQSLTLIATANQGSEATYESGFVIDKFPISRPNLTFSTLTVSNMSPEDSSIYLCSVEDWAITGTAGTEAFFGQGTRLTVV.

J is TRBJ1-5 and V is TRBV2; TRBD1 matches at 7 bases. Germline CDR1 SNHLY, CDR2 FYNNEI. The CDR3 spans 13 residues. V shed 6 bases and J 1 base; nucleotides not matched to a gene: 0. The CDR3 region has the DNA TGTGCCAGCAGGACAGGGAGCAATCAGCCCCAGCATTTT. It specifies CASRTGSNQPQHF.

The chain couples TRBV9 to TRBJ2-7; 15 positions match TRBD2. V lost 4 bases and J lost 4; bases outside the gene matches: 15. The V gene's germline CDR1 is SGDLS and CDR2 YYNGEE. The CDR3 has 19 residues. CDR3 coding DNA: TGTGCCAGCAGCCCTAAGGGATCCGGGACTAGCGGGAGGACTTACGAGCAGTACTTC. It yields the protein CASSPKGSGTSGRTYEQYF.

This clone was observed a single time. The CDR3 is CASSLIILQTDTQYF. The CDR3 DNA reads as TGTGCCAGCAGCTTGATTATCTTACAAACAGATACGCAGTATTTT. The chain joins TRBV5-5 to TRBJ2-3; D ambiguous. The ends were cut back, 1 base at V and 3 bases at J, with 12 bases in the middle. Germline V gene data show CDR1 as SGHKS and CDR2 as YYEKEE (reference sequence). The CDR3 extends over 15 amino acids.